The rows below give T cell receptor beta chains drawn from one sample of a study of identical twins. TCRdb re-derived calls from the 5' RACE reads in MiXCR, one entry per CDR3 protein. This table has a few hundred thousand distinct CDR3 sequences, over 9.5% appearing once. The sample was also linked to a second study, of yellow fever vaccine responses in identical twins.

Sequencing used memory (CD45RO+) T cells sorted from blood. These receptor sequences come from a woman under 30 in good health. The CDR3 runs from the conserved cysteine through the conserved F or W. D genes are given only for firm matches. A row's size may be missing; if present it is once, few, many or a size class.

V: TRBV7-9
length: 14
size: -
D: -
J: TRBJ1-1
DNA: TGTGCCAGCAGGTATCAGGGGATGAACACTGAAGCTTTCTTT
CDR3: CASRYQGMNTEAFF

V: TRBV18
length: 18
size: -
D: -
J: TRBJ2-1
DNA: TGTGCCAGCTCACCGCGGGACAGCAAATGGAGCTCCTACAATGAGCAGTTCTTC
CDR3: CASSPRDSKWSSYNEQFF

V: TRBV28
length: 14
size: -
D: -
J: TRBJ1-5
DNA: TGTGCCAGCAGTTCGGTAGCTAACAATCAGCCCCAGCATTTT
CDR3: CASSSVANNQPQHF

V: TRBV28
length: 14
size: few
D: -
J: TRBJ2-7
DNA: TGTGCCAGCGGTTTGGGGCGGGGGCCTTACGAGCAGTACTTC
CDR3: CASGLGRGPYEQYF

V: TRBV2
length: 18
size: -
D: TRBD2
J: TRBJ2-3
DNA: TGTGCCAGCAGTGACTTCGGACTAGCGGGCTTAAGCACAGATACGCAGTATTTT
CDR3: CASSDFGLAGLSTDTQYF

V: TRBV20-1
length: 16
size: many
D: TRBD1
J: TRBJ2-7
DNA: TGCAGTGCTAGAGACTACTGGACAGGAGGATCCTACGAGCAGTACTTC
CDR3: CSARDYWTGGSYEQYF

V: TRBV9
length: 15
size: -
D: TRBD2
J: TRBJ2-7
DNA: TGTGCCAGCAGCGTAGATCCGGGGGGGACCTACGAGCAGTACTTC
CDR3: CASSVDPGGTYEQYF

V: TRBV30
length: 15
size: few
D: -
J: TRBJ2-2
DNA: TGTGCCTGGAGTAACCCCCCCGGGGGTACCGGGGAGCTGTTTTTT
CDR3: CAWSNPPGGTGELFF

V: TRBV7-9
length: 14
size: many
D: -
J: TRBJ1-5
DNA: TGTGCCAGCAGCTTAGATACTGGAAATCAGCCCCAGCATTTT
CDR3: CASSLDTGNQPQHF

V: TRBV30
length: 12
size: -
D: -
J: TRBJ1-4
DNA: TGTGCCTGCGGAGGAGAGGTTGAAAAACTGTTTTTT
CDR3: CACGGEVEKLFF

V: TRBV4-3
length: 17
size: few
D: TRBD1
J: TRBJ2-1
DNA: TGCGCCAGCAGCCAAGACTGGGACAGGGGGCGATATAATGAGCAGTTCTTC
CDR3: CASSQDWDRGRYNEQFF

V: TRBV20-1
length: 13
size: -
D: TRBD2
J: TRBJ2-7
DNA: TGCAGTGCTGAAGGACTAGCGGAGTCTGAGCAGTACTTC
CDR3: CSAEGLAESEQYF

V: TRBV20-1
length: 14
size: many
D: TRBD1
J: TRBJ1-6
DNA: TGCAGTGCCACCGGACAGGGGGAAAGCTCACCCCTCCACTTT
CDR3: CSATGQGESSPLHF

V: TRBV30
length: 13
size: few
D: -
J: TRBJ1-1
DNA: TGTGCCTGGAGTAACATTAGAGGCACTGAAGCTTTCTTT
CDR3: CAWSNIRGTEAFF

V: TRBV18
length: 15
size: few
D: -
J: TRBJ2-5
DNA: TGTGCCAGCTCCCTAGGGGGGACGGACCAAGAGACCCAGTACTTC
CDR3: CASSLGGTDQETQYF

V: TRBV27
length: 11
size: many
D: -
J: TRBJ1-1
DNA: TGTGCCAGCAGGCGGGGGACTGAAGCTTTCTTT
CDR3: CASRRGTEAFF

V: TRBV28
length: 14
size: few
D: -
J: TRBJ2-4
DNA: TGTGCCAGCAGTGACGGGATAGCCAAAAACATTCAGTACTTC
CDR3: CASSDGIAKNIQYF

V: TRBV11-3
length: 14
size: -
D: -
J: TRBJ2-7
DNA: TGTGCCAGCAGCCCTCCCCGATTTCCCTACGAGCAGTACTTC
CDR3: CASSPPRFPYEQYF

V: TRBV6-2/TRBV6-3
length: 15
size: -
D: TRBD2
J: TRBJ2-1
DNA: TGTGCCAGCATCTTAGCGGGAGGAGGTCGTAGTGAGCAGTTCTTC
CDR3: CASILAGGGRSEQFF

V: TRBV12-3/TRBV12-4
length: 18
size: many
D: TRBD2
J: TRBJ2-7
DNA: TGTGCCAGCAGTTTAGCGCATGGCGGGGGAGAGAAATCCTACGAGCAGTACTTC
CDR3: CASSLAHGGGEKSYEQYF

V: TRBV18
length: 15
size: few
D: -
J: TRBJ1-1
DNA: TGTGCCAGCTCACTGGGGGGGTTTGAGAACACTGAAGCTTTCTTT
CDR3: CASSLGGFENTEAFF

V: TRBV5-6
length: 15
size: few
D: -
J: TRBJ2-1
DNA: TGTGCCAGCAGCCCCCGGGGGGCATGGAGGAATGAGCAGTTCTTC
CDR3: CASSPRGAWRNEQFF

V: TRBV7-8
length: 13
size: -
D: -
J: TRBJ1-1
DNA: TGTGCCAGCAGCTTAAAGCAAGGGACTGAAGCTTTCTTT
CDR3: CASSLKQGTEAFF

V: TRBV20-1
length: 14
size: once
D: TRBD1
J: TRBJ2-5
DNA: TGCAGTGCTAGAGTCGGACAGGCGGCAGAGACCCAGTACTTC
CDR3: CSARVGQAAETQYF

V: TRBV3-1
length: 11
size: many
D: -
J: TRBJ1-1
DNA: TGTGCCAGCAGCCAAGAAGGGGCAGCTTTCTTT
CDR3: CASSQEGAAFF

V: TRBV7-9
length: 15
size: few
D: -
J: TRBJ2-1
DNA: TGTGCCAGCAGCTTAGCACGGTTACTTTACAATGAGCAGTTCTTC
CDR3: CASSLARLLYNEQFF

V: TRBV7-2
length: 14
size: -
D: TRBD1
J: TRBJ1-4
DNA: TGTGCCAGCAGCTTGACAGGGGGCTCTGAAAAACTGTTTTTT
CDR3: CASSLTGGSEKLFF

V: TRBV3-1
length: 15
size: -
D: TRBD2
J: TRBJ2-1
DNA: TGTGCCAGCAGCCAAGAAGTTCGCAGGGAGGGTGAGCAGTTCTTC
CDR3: CASSQEVRREGEQFF

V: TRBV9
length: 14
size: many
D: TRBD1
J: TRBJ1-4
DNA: TGTGCCAGCAGCACGGGACAGGGGGGAGAAAAACTGTTTTTT
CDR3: CASSTGQGGEKLFF

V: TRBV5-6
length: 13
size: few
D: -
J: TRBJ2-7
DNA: TGTGCCAGCAGCCTGTTGGGGCGAGGCGAGCAGTACTTC
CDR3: CASSLLGRGEQYF

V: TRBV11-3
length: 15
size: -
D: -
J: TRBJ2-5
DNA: TGTGCCAGCAGTCTAACGGGCGGAGCACAAGAGACCCAGTACTTC
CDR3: CASSLTGGAQETQYF

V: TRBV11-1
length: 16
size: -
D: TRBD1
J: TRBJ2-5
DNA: TGTGCCAGCAGCTTGGGGACAGGGAGAGGCCAAGAGACCCAGTACTTC
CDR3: CASSLGTGRGQETQYF

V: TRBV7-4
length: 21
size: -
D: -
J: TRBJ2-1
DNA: TGTGCCAGCAGCTTAGTTAGGTCGACTAGACGCCAGACGTCCGACTACAATGAGCAGTTCTTC
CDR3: CASSLVRSTRRQTSDYNEQFF

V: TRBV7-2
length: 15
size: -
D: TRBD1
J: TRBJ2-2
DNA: TGTGCCAGCAGCCTACCGACAGGGAGTACCGGGGAGCTGTTTTTT
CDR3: CASSLPTGSTGELFF

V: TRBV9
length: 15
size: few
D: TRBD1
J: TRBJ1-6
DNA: TGTGCCAGCAGCGGGGGACAGGGATGGAATTCACCCCTCCACTTT
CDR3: CASSGGQGWNSPLHF

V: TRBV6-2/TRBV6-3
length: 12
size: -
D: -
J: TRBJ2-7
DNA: TGTGCCAGCAGTTACTTTCCGGGCGAGCAGTACTTC
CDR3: CASSYFPGEQYF

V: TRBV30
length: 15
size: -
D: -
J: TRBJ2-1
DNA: TGTGCCTGGAGTGCCACTCCGGGGGCGCGGAATGAGCAGTTCTTC
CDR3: CAWSATPGARNEQFF

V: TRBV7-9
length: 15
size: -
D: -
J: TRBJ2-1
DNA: TGTGCCAGCAGCAACCCGGGACGGAACTACAATGAGCAGTTCTTC
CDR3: CASSNPGRNYNEQFF

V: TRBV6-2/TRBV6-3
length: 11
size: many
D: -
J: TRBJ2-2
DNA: TGTGCCAGCAGTTACCCCGGGGAGCTGTTTTTT
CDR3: CASSYPGELFF

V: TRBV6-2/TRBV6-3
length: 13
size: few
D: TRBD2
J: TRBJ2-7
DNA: TGTGCCAGCTGTCGGGACTACTCCTACGAGCAGTACTTC
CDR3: CASCRDYSYEQYF

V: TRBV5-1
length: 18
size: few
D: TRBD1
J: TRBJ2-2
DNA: TGCGCCAGCAGCTTGGCATCTCCGGGACAGGGGGCCGCCGGGGAGCTGTTTTTT
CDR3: CASSLASPGQGAAGELFF

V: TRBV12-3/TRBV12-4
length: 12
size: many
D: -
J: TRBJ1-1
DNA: TGTGCCAGCAGTTTCGATGACACTGAAGCTTTCTTT
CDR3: CASSFDDTEAFF

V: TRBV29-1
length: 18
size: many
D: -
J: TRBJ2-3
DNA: TGCAGCGTTGAAGATCCGTTTTCATCAGGGGGGAGAGGAGATACGCAGTATTTT
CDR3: CSVEDPFSSGGRGDTQYF

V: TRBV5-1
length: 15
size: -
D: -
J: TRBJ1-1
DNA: TGCGCCAGCAGCGAAGGGACTTATGAAGGGACTGAAGCTTTCTTT
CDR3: CASSEGTYEGTEAFF

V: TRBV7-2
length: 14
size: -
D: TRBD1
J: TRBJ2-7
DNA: TGTGCCAGCAGCCCTACTCGGACAGGGCAGCGGCAGTACTTC
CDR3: CASSPTRTGQRQYF